The T cell receptor beta chain described here comes from a study of graft-versus-host responses after intestinal transplantation (dated by TCRdb to about 2021). Looking at the study overall: The transplants that recipients got were multivisceral, liver-intestinal, or isolated intestinal. Anti-thymocyte globulin induction was given to all recipients, followed by maintenance tacrolimus and steroids for two to four years. After intestinal transplantation, graft-versus-host and host-versus-graft alloreactive T cell clones were followed in the graft, circulation and bone marrow using bulk TCR-beta CDR3 sequencing. Alloreactive clones were identified by sequencing pre-transplant mixed lymphocyte reaction products and comparing these products with unstimulated pre-transplant donor and recipient T cells. The cohort enrolled approximately 24 intestinal transplant recipients including one retransplant, and a few patients lacking pretransplant specimens were excluded. A peak of at least 4% donor T cells among recipient peripheral blood mononuclear cells was the definition used for donor T cell macrochimerism. Rather than going through the commercial service, samples from a few later patients were sequenced in-house on an Illumina MiSeq and processed with MiXCR.

Dithiothreitol, EDTA incubations and collagenase D digestion were used to isolate intraepithelial and lamina propria lymphocytes from graft specimens. Serial intestinal graft biopsy specimens collected up to 600 days after transplant underwent bulk TCR-beta sequencing. The germline V gene provides CDR1 SGHDT and CDR2 YYEEEE. V is shortened by 1 base, J by 5 bases, and the region joining them spans 9 bases. The CDR3, from cysteine to phenylalanine, totals 13 residues. Of all the DNA, just the CDR3 is kept, 39 bases in frame from base 1. Summary of the overall study and its limitations: The conclusions were limited by the relatively low number and heterogeneity of the intestinal transplant patients. In patients with donor T cell macrochimerism, the allografts had high GvH to HvG T cell clonal ratios. GvH clones were detected in recipient bone marrow, and some appeared earlier in ileal mucosa or blood, consistent with an intestinal mucosal origin. Early after transplant, peak levels of circulating GvH clones were associated with declines in HvG clones.

About this clone itself: Its antigen has not been determined. Per-base qualities were not stored, and no clone one base away is much larger.

Library preparation employed the immunoSEQ multiplex PCR assay. High-throughput TCR-beta CDR3 sequencing of genomic DNA from most patients was performed by Adaptive Biotechnologies. In the original analysis: Adaptive's ImmunoSEQ software supplied the TCR sequencing data for under 20 patients, while MiXCR and VDJtools were used to process a few other patients. Because the origin of CDR3 nucleotide sequences shared between donor and recipient could not be assigned, those sequences were removed. To be classed as alloreactive, a clone needed at least 2-fold expansion over unstimulated cells and a minimum CFSE-low frequency of 0.002% (template counts) or 0.001% (read counts). Mappable clones were those detected in sequenced pre-transplant spleen, lymph node, or MLR CFSE-low populations of the donor or recipient. The cumulative frequency of alloreactive clones was calculated as a percentage of all sequences, weighted by copy number. Not all clones reach the TCRdb copy of this immuneACCESS table, which keeps in-frame sequences only. Checked studies attribute under half of the gap to unresolved V genes and leave the rest unexplained. The V and J calls and clone size are taken from that table; D and trimming were inferred from the DNA. The sample has about 9,800 clones on record, about 81% of them singletons. The ten biggest clones cover less than 25% of the sample.

The TCR sequence derives from a human patient who received an intestinal transplant, so some T cells may come from the graft donor. Sample: ileum tissue, taken approximately 530 days after intestinal transplant. Recombination linked TRBV5-6 to TRBJ2-5; matching of 5 bases hints at TRBD2 as the D gene. The sequenced DNA: TGTGCCAGCAGCTTGCCCGGGGTGGAGACCCAGTACTTC. This gives the protein CASSLPGVETQYF. Beyond the CDR3, the reference TRBV5-6 and TRBJ2-5 genes provide the residues; the full variable domain reads: DAGVTQSPTHLIKTRGQQVTLRCSPKSGHDTVSWYQQALGQGPQFIFQYYEEEERQRGNFPDRFSGHQFPNYSSELNVNALLLGDSALYLCASSLPGVETQYFGPGTRLLVL.